This T cell receptor beta chain was recovered during a study of CD8 T cells in Susac syndrome. With 4 bases removed from V and 5 bases from J, the gap between germline ends came to 8 bases. The germline V gene encodes CDR1 MDHEN and CDR2 SYDVKM. This CDR3 region has 12 residues. Random hexamers served to reverse transcribe roughly 0.5 to 1 ug RNA. The TCR beta CDR3 was amplified by immunoSEQ multiplex PCR across 54 Vbeta, 13 Jbeta. Each CDR3 protein gets one entry after TCRdb re-called the immunoSEQ multiplex PCR reads with MiXCR. The repertoire holds more than 200,000 distinct CDR3 sequences, with 90% to 95% as singletons. Sequencing of TCR beta was performed on blood CD8+ and CD4+ T cells. Control patients had untreated stable or active relapsing-remitting multiple sclerosis by revised McDonald criteria. Negative isolation yielded the CD8+ and CD4+ T cells, while FACS enriched the TEMRA cells.

Sequencing was done on a sample of CD4+ T cells from PBMCs. The source of this sequence is a human donor with multiple sclerosis. The chain employs TRBV28 and TRBJ1-1; no clear D gene. The CDR3 DNA reads as TGTGCCAGCAGTTCTACATGGACTGAAGCTTTCTTT. It yields the protein CASSSTWTEAFF.